The next 3 T cell receptor beta chains were all read from a single sample in a study of patients with pleural tuberculosis. A single record per CDR3 protein comes from TCRdb applying MiXCR to the reads. The table lists 45,000 to 60,000 distinct CDR3 sequences, under 8.5% of them singletons. The receptors stem from a human donor with pleural tuberculosis.

The table lists this clonotype with many counts. The gene calls are TRBV11-2 and TRBJ2-7; TRBD2 matches 8 bases. Germline lookup yields CDR1 SGHAT and CDR2 FQNNGV. Trimming at V came to 5 bases and at J to 6 bases, leaving 12 bases not matched to a gene. The CDR3 length is 15 residues. In nucleotides, the CDR3 is TGTGCCAGCAGCGAACCGGGACTAGGTGTCTCCGAGCAGTACTTC. The encoded protein is CASSEPGLGVSEQYF.

Many counts were recorded for this clonotype. This sequence joins TRBV5-6 and TRBJ2-1; a weak D match, TRBD2 (6 bases). The germline CDR1 and CDR2 sequences are SGHDT and YYEEEE. The CDR3 contains 13 residues. Trimming shortened V by 2 bases and J by 6 bases, and 9 bases separated the two germline ends. CDR3 nucleotides: TGTGCCAGCAGCTTACTAGCAAGCAATGAGCAGTTCTTC. Translation gives CASSLLASNEQFF.

Notes on this clonotype: This may come from a read error, since a much larger clone is one base off. The genes are TRBV20-1 and TRBJ2-7, with D hard to call. The CDR3 sequence is 13 residues long. Germline-derived CDR1 and CDR2 are DFQATT and SNEGSKA (reference sequence). The chain's CDR3 is CSAKYRSSDEKYF. As DNA, the CDR3 is TGCAGTGCTAAGTATCGGAGCAGCGACGAGAAGTACTTC.